The T cell receptor (beta chain) described here comes from a study of T cells in Graves' hyperthyroidism and ophthalmopathy. The wider study: Before treatment of any kind, peripheral blood was taken at initial diagnosis.

RNA transcripts provided the source from which TCR beta CDR3 regions were amplified. First-round RT-PCR targeting the TCR CDR3 was performed with the HTBI primer set. TCRdb re-derived calls from the multiplex PCR reads in MiXCR, one entry per CDR3 protein. Of roughly 550,000 distinct CDR3 sequences listed, around 15% are singletons. Exclusion of a patient resulted from uncontrolled infection, other autoimmune disease, pregnancy or lactation. V was trimmed by 0 bases and J by 5 bases, leaving 15 bases between them. CDR3 length equals 16 residues. Germline-derived CDR1 and CDR2 are SGHKS and YYEKEE (reference sequence).

The chain couples TRBV5-5 to TRBJ2-1; no clear D. The sample was blood. The sequence derives from a woman in her 30s with Graves' ophthalmopathy. In nucleotides, the CDR3 is TGTGCCAGCAGCTTGGATGGGTCCCCGCGCCACAATGAGCAGTTCTTC. Translating it yields CASSLDGSPRHNEQFF.